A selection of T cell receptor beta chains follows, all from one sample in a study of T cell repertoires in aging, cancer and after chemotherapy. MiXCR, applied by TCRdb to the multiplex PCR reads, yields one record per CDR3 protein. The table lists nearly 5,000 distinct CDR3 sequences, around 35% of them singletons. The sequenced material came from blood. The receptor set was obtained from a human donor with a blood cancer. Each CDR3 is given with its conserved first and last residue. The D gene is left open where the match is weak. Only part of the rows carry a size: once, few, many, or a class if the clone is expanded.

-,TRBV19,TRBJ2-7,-,CASSIIGPSTGSRSSYEQYF,TGTGCCAGTAGTATCATAGGCCCTTCGACAGGCAGTCGGAGCTCCTACGAGCAGTACTTC
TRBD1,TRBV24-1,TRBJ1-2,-,CATSDSGGVRGYTF,TGTGCCACCAGTGATTCAGGGGGCGTACGTGGCTACACCTTC
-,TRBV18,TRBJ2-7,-,CASSPRDSYEQYF,TGTGCCAGCTCACCGCGGGACAGCTACGAGCAGTACTTC
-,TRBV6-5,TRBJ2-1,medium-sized,CASSYGGLSYNEQFF,TGTGCCAGCAGTTACGGGGGGCTATCCTACAATGAGCAGTTCTTC
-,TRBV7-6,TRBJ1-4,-,CASSLEGMYEKLFF,TGTGCCAGCAGCTTAGAAGGGATGTATGAAAAACTGTTTTTT
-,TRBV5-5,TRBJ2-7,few,CASSQEWDYEQYF,TGTGCCAGCAGCCAGGAGTGGGACTACGAGCAGTACTTC
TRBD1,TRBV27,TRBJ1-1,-,CASSFGTGGAQAFF,TGTGCCAGCAGTTTCGGGACAGGGGGAGCGCAGGCTTTCTTT
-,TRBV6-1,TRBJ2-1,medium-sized,CASIKDPLGLIF,TGTGCCAGCATCAAGGACCCATTGGGTTTGATCTTC
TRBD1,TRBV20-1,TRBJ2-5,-,CSAGTGGRETQYF,TGCAGTGCTGGAACAGGGGGAAGGGAGACCCAGTACTTC
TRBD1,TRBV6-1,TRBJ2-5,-,CASRGTGGAWGYQETQYF,TGTGCCAGCAGGGGGACAGGGGGGGCCTGGGGGTACCAAGAGACCCAGTACTTC
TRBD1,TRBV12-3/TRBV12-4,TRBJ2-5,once,CASSQQGAEETQYF,TGTGCCAGCAGTCAACAGGGGGCTGAAGAGACCCAGTACTTC
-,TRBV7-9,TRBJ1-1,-,CASNRGVGENTEAFF,TGTGCCAGCAACAGAGGCGTGGGTGAGAACACTGAAGCTTTCTTT
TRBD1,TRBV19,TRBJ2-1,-,CASSTFLTGDEQFF,TGTGCCAGTAGTACATTTTTGACAGGGGACGAGCAGTTCTTC
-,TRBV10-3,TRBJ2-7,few,CAISESGDYEQYF,TGTGCCATCAGTGAGTCAGGGGACTACGAGCAGTACTTC
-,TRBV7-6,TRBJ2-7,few,CASSLGKKGPPLTYEQYF,TGTGCCAGCAGCTTAGGCAAGAAGGGACCCCCTCTAACCTACGAGCAGTACTTC
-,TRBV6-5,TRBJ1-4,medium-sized,CASSYGSQEKLFF,TGTGCCAGCAGTTACGGTAGTCAGGAAAAACTGTTTTTT
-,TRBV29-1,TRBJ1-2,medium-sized,CSVGGAMGGFYGYTF,TGCAGCGTTGGCGGTGCGATGGGGGGCTTCTATGGCTACACCTTC
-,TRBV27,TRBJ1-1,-,CASRPWGGTEAFF,TGTGCCAGCAGGCCTTGGGGGGGCACTGAAGCTTTCTTT
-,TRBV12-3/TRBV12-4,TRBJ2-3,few,CASSLVGGHSTDTQYF,TGTGCCAGCAGTTTAGTCGGGGGTCATAGCACAGATACGCAGTATTTT
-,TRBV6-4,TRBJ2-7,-,CASSLMRGEKYEQYF,TGTGCCAGCAGCCTTATGAGGGGGGAGAAGTACGAGCAGTACTTC
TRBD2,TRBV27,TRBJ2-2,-,CASSLASGPTGELFF,TGTGCCAGCAGTTTGGCTAGCGGGCCGACCGGGGAGCTGTTTTTT
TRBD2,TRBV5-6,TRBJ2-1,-,CASSLGGGAGNEQFF,TGTGCCAGCAGCTTGGGCGGGGGGGCCGGTAATGAGCAGTTCTTC
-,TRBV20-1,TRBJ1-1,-,CSAELKDTPRAEAFF,TGCAGTGCGGAATTGAAGGACACTCCTAGGGCTGAAGCTTTCTTT
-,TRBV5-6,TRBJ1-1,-,CASSPRLGNTEAFF,TGTGCCAGCAGCCCGCGGCTGGGGAACACTGAAGCTTTCTTT